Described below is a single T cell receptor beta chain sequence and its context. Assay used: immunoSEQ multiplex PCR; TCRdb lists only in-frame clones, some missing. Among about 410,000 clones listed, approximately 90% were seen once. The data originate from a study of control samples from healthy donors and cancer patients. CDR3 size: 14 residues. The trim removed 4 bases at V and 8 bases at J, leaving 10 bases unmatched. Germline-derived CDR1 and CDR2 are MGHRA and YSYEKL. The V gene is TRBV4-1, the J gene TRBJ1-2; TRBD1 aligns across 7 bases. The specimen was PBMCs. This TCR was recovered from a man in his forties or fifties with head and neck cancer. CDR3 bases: TGCGCCAGCAGCCTGATTATTACAGGGGAGGGCTACACCTTC. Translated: CASSLIITGEGYTF.